Listed below are T cell receptor beta chains from one sample, sequenced in a study of blood T cell repertoires in COVID-19. Some clones are missing from TCRdb's copy, which holds only in-frame ones; the method was immunoSEQ multiplex PCR. Found here are approximately 210,000 clones, around 90% of them singletons; the top ten hold around 7%. Sequencing was done on a sample of PBMCs or T cells enriched from blood (not recorded which). Receptors were obtained from a man aged 30 to 39 in a cohort exposed to, infected with or recovered from COVID-19 (not recorded which). The CDR3 runs from the conserved cysteine through the conserved F or W. A D gene is named only where the DNA matches it firmly. Some rows have no size entry. The others give once, few or many, or a class for an expanded clone.

TRBD2,TRBJ2-3,TRBV3-1/TRBV3-2,.,CASSPGLAGAVDTQYF,TGTGCCAGCAGCCCGGGACTAGCGGGAGCGGTAGATACGCAGTATTTT
.,TRBJ1-1,TRBV28,.,CASSLRNTEAFF,TGTGCCAGCAGTTTACGGAACACTGAAGCTTTCTTT
.,TRBJ2-2,TRBV29-1,.,CSVEMDSGTGELFF,TGCAGCGTTGAAATGGACTCGGGAACCGGGGAGCTGTTTTTT
TRBD1,TRBJ2-7,TRBV11-2,.,CASSLGVQGQAYF,TGTGCCAGCAGCTTAGGGGTACAGGGGCAGGCGTACTTC
TRBD1,TRBJ1-2,TRBV5-5,.,CASSWGGRTGSGYTF,TGTGCCAGCAGCTGGGGAGGGAGGACAGGGAGTGGCTACACCTTC
TRBD2,TRBJ2-7,TRBV7-2,.,CASSLFGEGESGGPYEQYF,TGTGCCAGCAGCTTATTCGGGGAGGGAGAAAGCGGGGGACCTTACGAGCAGTACTTC
.,TRBJ2-7,TRBV6-5,.,CASSYKLDSSYEQYF,TGTGCCAGCAGTTACAAATTAGACAGCTCCTACGAGCAGTACTTC
TRBD1,TRBJ1-1,TRBV19,.,CATTKIQGAMNTEAFF,TGTGCCACCACCAAAATACAGGGGGCGATGAACACTGAAGCTTTCTTT
TRBD2,TRBJ2-1,TRBV20-1,once,CSASVLAGPNEQFF,TGCAGTGCTAGTGTACTAGCGGGGCCCAATGAGCAGTTCTTC
TRBD2,TRBJ2-5,TRBV4-1,.,CASSQTWGGSQETQYF,TGCGCCAGCAGCCAGACTTGGGGAGGGAGTCAAGAGACCCAGTACTTC
.,TRBJ2-7,TRBV7-9,.,CASSLVPGFREQYF,TGTGCCAGCAGCTTAGTTCCAGGGTTCCGCGAGCAGTACTTC
.,TRBJ2-2,TRBV18,.,CASSPLTWQSNTGELFF,TGTGCCAGCTCACCCTTAACGTGGCAGTCGAACACCGGGGAGCTGTTTTTT
TRBD1,TRBJ1-1,TRBV3-1/TRBV3-2,.,CASSQGQGWGDTEAFF,TGTGCCAGCAGCCAAGGACAGGGTTGGGGAGACACTGAAGCTTTCTTT
.,TRBJ2-1,TRBV2,.,CASSTRGFSYNEQFF,TGTGCCAGCAGCACCCGGGGGTTCTCCTACAATGAGCAGTTCTTC
TRBD1,TRBJ1-3,TRBV28,.,CASSEGTGNSGNTIYF,TGTGCCAGCAGTGAGGGGACAGGGAACTCTGGAAACACCATATATTTT
.,TRBJ2-2,TRBV9,.,CASSVGQNTGELFF,TGTGCCAGCAGCGTCGGTCAGAACACCGGGGAGCTGTTTTTT
.,TRBJ1-1,TRBV18,.,CASLDLQGDTEAFF,TGTGCCAGCCTCGACTTACAGGGCGACACTGAAGCTTTCTTT
.,TRBJ2-3,TRBV27,few,CASSTPKIDTQYF,TGTGCCAGCAGTACGCCTAAGATAGATACGCAGTATTTT
TRBD1,TRBJ2-3,TRBV18,.,CASAKGQINTDTQYF,TGTGCCAGCGCGAAGGGACAGATCAACACAGATACGCAGTATTTT
TRBD2,TRBJ2-2,TRBV2,.,CASSEWRGLAGGIGAGELFF,TGTGCCAGCAGTGAATGGCGGGGTCTAGCGGGAGGTATTGGTGCCGGGGAGCTGTTTTTT
TRBD1,TRBJ2-2,TRBV19,.,CASSTGQVGELFF,TGTGCCAGTAGTACCGGACAGGTCGGGGAGCTGTTTTTT
TRBD2,TRBJ2-1,TRBV19,.,CASSASGITNEQFF,TGTGCCAGTAGTGCCAGCGGGATTACGAATGAGCAGTTCTTC
TRBD1,TRBJ2-7,TRBV18,.,CASSPIPGQGPYEQYF,TGTGCCAGCTCACCGATCCCGGGACAGGGGCCTTACGAGCAGTACTTC
.,TRBJ2-2,TRBV11-2,.,CASSSQTGELFF,TGTGCCAGCAGCTCCCAGACCGGGGAGCTGTTTTTT
TRBD1,TRBJ2-5,TRBV7-7,.,CASSLGTGPSAQYF,TGTGCTAGCAGCTTAGGGACAGGGCCCTCGGCCCAGTACTTC
TRBD1,TRBJ2-7,TRBV18,.,CASSEGTAYEQYF,TGTGCCAGCTCAGAGGGGACAGCCTACGAGCAGTACTTC
.,TRBJ2-1,TRBV6-4,.,CASSEAGTPVSEQFF,TGTGCCAGCTCCGAGGCGGGGACCCCCGTTTCTGAGCAGTTCTTC
TRBD1,TRBJ2-3,TRBV18,once,CASSLTGGDTQYF,TGTGCCAGCTCATTGACAGGGGGCGATACGCAGTATTTT
.,TRBJ2-1,TRBV2,few,CASSVLYNEQFF,TGTGCCAGCAGTGTTCTGTACAATGAGCAGTTCTTC
.,TRBJ2-3,TRBV11-2,few,CASSLVASDSTDTQYF,TGTGCCAGCAGCTTAGTGGCTAGCGATAGCACAGATACGCAGTATTTT
TRBD1,TRBJ2-3,TRBV7-9,once,CASSILGQGVDTDTQYF,TGTGCCAGCAGCATCCTTGGACAGGGGGTAGACACAGATACGCAGTATTTT
.,TRBJ1-4,TRBV4-3,.,CASSADSQKLFF,TGCGCCAGCAGTGCGGACAGTCAAAAACTGTTTTTT
TRBD2,TRBJ2-7,TRBV6-5,.,CASSYTTSGKQYF,TGTGCCAGCAGTTACACAACTAGCGGCAAGCAGTACTTC
.,TRBJ1-5,TRBV7-9,.,CASSFDNNQPQHF,TGTGCCAGCAGCTTCGACAACAATCAGCCCCAGCATTTT
.,TRBJ2-3,TRBV28,.,CASSLATEGRDTQYF,TGTGCCAGCAGTTTAGCCACGGAGGGCCGAGATACGCAGTATTTT
TRBD1,TRBJ2-7,TRBV5-6,.,CASSPTGGHEQYF,TGTGCCAGCAGCCCGACAGGGGGCCACGAGCAGTACTTC
TRBD2,TRBJ2-1,TRBV5-1,.,CASSFYPAGLANNEQFF,TGCGCCAGCAGCTTTTACCCCGCGGGACTAGCGAACAATGAGCAGTTCTTC
.,TRBJ2-5,TRBV9,.,CASSAQPRETQYF,TGTGCCAGCAGCGCCCAACCTCGGGAGACCCAGTACTTC
TRBD2,TRBJ2-3,TRBV4-1,.,CASSQPMGLAGVVDLADTQYF,TGCGCCAGCAGCCAACCCATGGGACTAGCGGGAGTGGTGGATTTGGCAGATACGCAGTATTTT
.,TRBJ2-7,TRBV28,.,CASRTTLERGLGYEQYF,TGTGCCAGCAGAACCACTCTAGAACGCGGTTTGGGCTACGAGCAGTACTTC